This TCR beta chain is from a study of cytomegalovirus exposure and HLA in healthy donors (TCRdb year 2017). General notes on the study: An earlier analysis of some 620 of the donors reported approximately 260 Gb of sequence data and 117 million unique TCR beta sequences obtained from roughly 180 million T cells. Among about 400 genotyped donors of the cohort, an average of roughly 230,000 unique TCR beta nucleotide sequences was sequenced per donor, of which about 20% were non-productive. HLA typing covered class I and class II loci at four-digit resolution. The study profiled the T cell repertoires of under 700 subjects by immunosequencing and related them to cytomegalovirus serostatus. Along with the roughly 670-subject first cohort, a separate validation cohort of about 110 different subjects was used. Typing coverage varied by locus: roughly 629-630 donors for A, B, C, DRB1 and DQB1; approximately 520 for DQA1; 600 to 610 for DPA1; fewer than 480 for DPB1. Genome-wide SNP genotypes for about 60% of the roughly 700 donors were used in a later genetic analysis, which treated that subset as a discovery cohort. About five DR-DQ haplotypes were treated as single units for association and clustering because of strong linkage in the cohort. To predict cytomegalovirus infection status, the study combined high-throughput TCR immunosequencing, statistical association of individual TCRs with disease status, and machine learning. A later analysis re-analyzed previously published TCR beta repertoires from roughly 600 donors and added high-resolution HLA genotyping to study TCR occurrence patterns. An early release covering roughly 600 HLA-typed donors comprised approximately 290 gigabases of sequencing data and around 80 million unique TCR sequences. Rather than drawing on any new phenotypic data, the later analysis identified candidate immune exposures from TCR beta sequences and the way those sequences occurred across donors. The study aimed to test whether signatures of past pathogen exposure could be identified by cataloging public T cell receptors. Alongside the repertoire data, information on donor age, sex, ethnicity and CMV serostatus was compiled. Every discovery cohort repertoire had been produced on one sequencing platform. Among the roughly 400 genotyped donors, more than 70% belonged to the genetic ancestry cluster associated with self-reported Caucasian donors. An earlier analysis of approximately 630 of the donors applied high-throughput TCR beta sequencing to assess whether each TCR beta V gene segment acted as functional or pseudogenic. Study-level results and caveats: The study listed 164 TCR beta chains as associated with cytomegalovirus. The cohort was sequenced for TCR beta chains only, and without alpha or paired-chain data the features that could be detected were limited. In a later analysis, several top co-occurrence clusters were reported to appear linked to parvovirus B19, influenza, CMV and Epstein-Barr virus. In an earlier analysis of some 500 of the donors, most TCR beta V segments appeared in productive rearrangements about 87% or about 30% of the time, broadly matching IMGT annotations. A further reported finding was that TCR beta sequences accurately predicted the HLA-A and HLA-B alleles for most subjects in the first cohort. CMV serostatus was the only immune exposure information available for the cohort. According to a later genetic analysis, donors in an Asian-associated ancestry cluster had fewer N-insertions in productive TCRs than the roughly 700-donor mean. An association between a missense DCLRE1C variant and V-gene and J-gene trimming of TCR beta chains was found in a later genetic analysis and replicated in an independent cohort. A few of the identified cytomegalovirus-associated TCR beta chains were confirmed in vitro to be specific for cytomegalovirus antigens. While some public TCRs were present in many individuals, most TCR sequences turned up only very rarely across donors. Because counts were too low, 15 to 20 rarely observed V segments, including chromosome 9 orphons, were left out of the earlier analysis of 500 to 650 of the donors. In a later analysis, 16,951 TCR beta sequences were associated with specific HLA alleles at a false discovery rate of 0.05. Because some donors lacked HLA typing at each locus, the association tests relied only on the typed subset. Strong co-occurrence of HLA alleles, especially DR and DQ, made assigning TCR associations to individual alleles difficult. The classifier was reported to diagnose cytomegalovirus status with high specificity and sensitivity in both the original cohort and the validation cohort. Correlated functional status among segregating V segments might reflect linkage disequilibrium, but an unknown experimental factor could not be ruled out. In a later analysis, HLA-associated TCR beta chains were found to be more clonally expanded and to have lower generation probabilities than equally common non-associated chains. In a later analysis, most CMV-associated TCR beta chains were found to appear HLA-restricted, with HLA associations seemingly driven largely by CMV exposure. The 87-base-pair reads could not distinguish some IMGT-functional V segments, including TRBV6-2 and TRBV6-3, so those segments were excluded. The sequencing pipeline was judged likely to have produced a cluster of highly shared sequence variants as a technical artifact. The authors suggested that the approach could potentially be extended to other disease states and immunological phenotypes. Roughly uniform sequencing depth across donors was assumed in presence/absence analyses, although this assumption may not hold. In a later analysis, TCR association rates were found to vary across HLA loci, with the most associated TCRs seen for DRB1 alleles and the fewest for HLA-C alleles.

The receptor library was made with the immunoSEQ multiplex PCR assay. For the multiplex PCR, a mixture combining 60 forward primers for TCR Vbeta segments and 13 reverse primers for TCR Jbeta segments was used. The CDR3 region of rearranged TCR beta genes was amplified from genomic DNA with a multiplex PCR assay. The amplified TCR beta libraries were sequenced on the Illumina HiSeq System as 87-base-pair reads. As for how the authors treated the data: A later analysis tallied around 80 million unique TCR beta chains across the 660 or so repertoires, and around 10 million of those chains were shared by two or more donors. Raw reads were error-corrected and collapsed into unique sequences with a nearest-neighbor algorithm that merged closely related sequences to remove PCR and sequencing errors. Alignment of CDR3 sequences to IMGT reference sequences was used to assign V, D and J gene segments. For a sequence to be retained, a match of at least six nucleotides was required to both a V gene segment and a J gene segment. Rearrangements were called productive when the CDR3 lacked stop codons and stayed in frame with V and J; all others were non-productive. CDR3 was defined by IMGT convention, running from the second conserved V-encoded cysteine to the conserved J-encoded phenylalanine. The earlier analysis of 500 to 750 of the donors excluded any sequence lacking an unambiguous match to a single V gene segment. An earlier analysis of approximately 590 of the donors classified V segments as functional when productive rearrangements were above 56.7% and as segregating when the standard deviation between donors was above 5%. A statistical classification framework was developed to diagnose cytomegalovirus status using the catalog of TCR beta chain sequences. In a later analysis, TCR nucleotide sequences were compared against IMGT/GENE-DB human TR gene sequences so that V and J genes could be assigned. Using the TCRdist pipeline, a later analysis assigned CDR3 sequences along with most-parsimonious VDJ recombination scenarios. In a later analysis, every TCR beta chain was defined by the combination of its CDR3 amino acid sequence and its V-gene family, and reads without a unique V-gene family were dropped. In a later analysis, 450 to 600 highly shared, low-generation-probability nucleotide sequences were removed to address suspected cross-contamination and a sequencing artifact. A later analysis calculated a clonal expansion index for each public chain from normalized within-repertoire ranks of inferred template counts. Generation probabilities in a later analysis came from a VDJ recombination model fitted to out-of-frame rearrangements, and those results were checked against IGoR. In a later analysis, hypergeometric tests were used to score TCR-TCR, TCR-HLA and TCR-CMV co-occurrence, with a repertoire-size bias correction applied to TCR pairs. A later analysis estimated false discovery rates by permuting HLA or CMV assignments 20 times. In a later analysis, co-occurring TCRs were grouped with DBSCAN, and TCRdist sequence similarity was added when clustering was performed within HLA-allele-positive subsets. Co-occurrence clustering excluded repertoires with fewer than 30,000 or more than 120,000 public chains, plus five with anomalous nucleotide sharing. The table was pulled from immuneACCESS by TCRdb, which kept in-frame rearrangements only. Such tables lose some clones; where checked, under half of the loss comes from unresolved V genes, and the rest has no known cause. The V and J calls and clone size come from that table; D and trimming were worked out from the DNA. The sample table shows 55,000 to 80,000 clones, and roughly two thirds are seen once. Jointly, the top ten make up roughly 2.1% of the sample.

The germline V gene yields SGHAT for CDR1 and FQNNGV for CDR2. The CDR3 contains 17 residues, cysteine and phenylalanine counted. Only the CDR3 portion is preserved as DNA: 51 bases, with reading frame beginning at the first base. The germline V end is reduced by 5 bases and the J end by 0 bases; junction bases left unmatched: 10. In total, 630 or so healthy bone marrow donors made up the cohort. At the time of sampling, every cohort member was nominally healthy, though immune exposures that went unrecorded were likely present. The donor was CMV seronegative and was included in the group of a few hundred seronegative cohort members. Every donor gave a peripheral blood sample, and the peripheral blood mononuclear cells from that sample were used for TCR beta sequencing. Genomic DNA was extracted from the blood cell samples with the Qiagen DNeasy Blood Extraction Kit. Note on this clone: It lacks a known antigen. No clone much larger than this one lies a single base away; base qualities are absent.

The chain is assembled from TRBV11-2 and TRBJ2-4; 7 middle bases align to TRBD1. The specimen sequenced was PBMCs. The clonotype originates from a woman aged 30 to 39 in good health and CMV-seronegative. The DNA sequence is as follows: TGTGCCAGCAGCGAACGGGACAGCCAAGTAGCCAAAAACATTCAGTACTTC. Translation gives CASSERDSQVAKNIQYF.